This T cell receptor beta chain was sequenced for a study of control samples from healthy donors and cancer patients. The CDR3 has 16 residues. Germline V gives CDR1 MNHNY, CDR2 SVGAGI (reference sequence). The ends lost 0 bases at V and 2 bases at J; junction bases unmatched: 5. This clone has just one count. The table came from immunoSEQ multiplex PCR; TCRdb's copy has only in-frame clones and leaves some out. The data contain more than 50,000 clones, over 75% of them singletons. The sequencing input was PBMCs. The V gene is TRBV6-6, the J gene TRBJ2-7, with TRBD1 matching over 9 bases. This TCR was recovered from a woman aged 45-65 years with colorectal cancer. For the CDR3, the DNA is TGTGCCAGCAGTTACTCCACAGGGGGCGGGCCCTACGAGCAGTACTTC. Encoded protein: CASSYSTGGGPYEQYF.